In its sample, the clone carrying this T cell receptor beta chain was seen a few times. The antigen is not known. The source of the sample is a study of cytotoxic CD8 clonotypes in ibrutinib-treated CLL. Study-wide background: The cohort had around 10 relapsed/refractory and around 14 treatment-naive patients, 17 IGHV unmutated. Recorded responses included around 24 partial and 2 complete; following median approximately 68 months, approximately 14 stayed remitted and roughly twelve progressed. Study-level findings and limits: Measured clonality at baseline was greater than in age-matched healthy donors and tracked with circulating CD8+ T-cell counts. Progressing and sustained-remission patients had different sampling times.

The protocol was immunoSEQ multiplex PCR, while the TCRdb copy is restricted to in-frame clones and leaves out a portion. The repertoire holds under 35,000 clones, with roughly 69% as singletons. CDR1 is GTSNPN, CDR2 SVGIG, per germline (reference sequence). The V and J ends lost 3 bases and 4 bases respectively, with 15 bases between them. The CDR3 is made up of 14 amino acids. This chain links TRBV30 with TRBJ1-1, with a tentative D call TRBD1 (6 bases). Material: PBMCs, obtained after 24 months of ibrutinib treatment. The source of this sequence is a human donor with chronic lymphocytic leukemia. The CDR3 sequence is CAWRPTGMTTEAFF. The CDR3 coding sequence is TGTGCCTGGAGGCCCACAGGGATGACCACTGAAGCTTTCTTT. The variable domain in full, completed from reference TRBV30 and TRBJ1-1, reads SQTIHQWPATLVQPVGSPLSLECTVEGTSNPNLYWYRQAAGRGLQLLFYSVGIGQISSEVPQNLSASRPQDRQFILSSKKLLLSDSGFYLCAWRPTGMTTEAFFGQGTRLTVV.